A single sample gave rise to the 15 T cell receptor beta chains below, sequenced in a study of blood T cell repertoires in COVID-19. Produced via immunoSEQ multiplex PCR; TCRdb's table is partial and in-frame only. The sample has approximately 290,000 clones; around 90% are singletons. The sequencing input was peripheral blood. These receptor sequences come from a man younger than 35 with active or convalescent COVID-19.

This clone has only a few counts. The chain joins TRBV11-2 to TRBJ1-1, with 8 bases that match TRBD1. The germline gives CDR1 SGHAT, CDR2 FQNNGV. This CDR3 has 15 amino acids. V trimming: 4 bases; J trimming: 3 bases; junction bases outside the gene matches: 7. The CDR3 DNA follows: TGTGCCAGCAGCTACCAACAGGGGGATTACACTGAAGCTTTCTTT. Its translation: CASSYQQGDYTEAFF.

The J gene is TRBJ2-7, the V gene TRBV28, with D possibly being TRBD2 (5 bases). V lost 5 bases, J lost 1 base, and 12 bases lay in between. In germline, CDR1 is MDHEN, CDR2 SYDVKM. The CDR3 length is 14 residues. The CDR3 is CASSPHGISYEQYF. The CDR3 DNA reads TGTGCCAGCAGTCCTCACGGGATATCCTACGAGCAGTACTTC.

V usage is TRBV15 and J usage is TRBJ2-3, with TRBD2 matching over 10 bases. The trim removed 1 base at V and 0 bases at J, leaving 1 base unmatched. Germline-derived CDR1 and CDR2 are LNHNV and YYDKDF (reference sequence). CDR3 length: 16 amino acids. DNA for the CDR3: TGTGCCACCAGCAGAGTACTAGCGGGAAGCACAGATACGCAGTATTTT. Translated, it gives CATSRVLAGSTDTQYF.

V usage is TRBV6-6 and J usage is TRBJ1-5; D gene uncertain. Germline V CDR1 and CDR2: MNHNY, SVGAGI (reference sequence). CDR3 size: 14 residues. V lost 0 bases and J 5 bases, leaving 8 bases between the germline ends. The CDR3 is CASSYSEGYQPQHF. The CDR3 coding sequence is TGTGCCAGCAGTTACTCCGAGGGATATCAGCCCCAGCATTTT.

The chain joins TRBV9 to TRBJ2-1; 7 positions agree with TRBD2. The CDR3 is 16 amino acids. Germline V gives CDR1 SGDLS, CDR2 YYNGEE. The J segment lost 0 bases and the V segment lost 3 bases, leaving 6 bases of the junction unmatched. CDR3 residues: CASSGSGPSSYNEQFF. CDR3 nucleotides: TGTGCCAGCAGCGGTAGCGGGCCGAGCTCCTACAATGAGCAGTTCTTC.

The chain combines TRBV7-9 with TRBJ2-5; maybe TRBD1 (6 bases). The germline CDR1 and CDR2 sequences are SEHNR and FQNEAQ (reference sequence). Trimming cost V 4 bases and J 3 bases, with 12 bases left between them. There are 14 residues in the CDR3. The CDR3 is CASSSPQGKETQYF. The DNA of the CDR3 is TGTGCCAGCAGCTCACCCCAGGGGAAAGAGACCCAGTACTTC. Drawing the rest from reference TRBV7-9 and TRBJ2-5, the complete variable domain is DTGVSQNPRHKITKRGQNVTFRCDPISEHNRLYWYRQTLGQGPEFLTYFQNEAQLEKSRLLSDRFSAERPKGSFSTLEIQRTEQGDSAMYLCASSSPQGKETQYFGPGTRLLVL.

This clone was observed once. V is TRBV5-1 and J is TRBJ2-1; TRBD2 agrees at 8 bases. Germline V gene lookup returns CDR1 SGHRS and CDR2 YFSETQ. The trim removed 4 bases at V and 10 bases at J, leaving 16 bases unmatched. There are 16 residues in the CDR3. CDR3 coding DNA: TGCGCCAGCAGCGCCCTCGCGGGGGGCCCTCTAAGGGAGCAGTTCTTC. Translated, it gives CASSALAGGPLREQFF.

In the case of this clone: This sample also contains other DNA sequences that code for the same CDR3. The chain recombines TRBV2 with TRBJ2-2, with a possible D match to TRBD1 (5 bases). V lost 1 base and J 6 bases, leaving 9 bases between the germline ends. The CDR3 has 14 residues. Germline-derived CDR1 and CDR2 are SNHLY and FYNNEI. The CDR3 DNA follows: TGTGCCAGCAGTGAAGTTAGGGGCGCCGGGGAGCTGTTTTTT. This encodes CASSEVRGAGELFF.

The chain recombines TRBV24-1 with TRBJ1-2; D is undetermined. Germline assignment: CDR1 KGHDR and CDR2 SFDVKD. The V gene lost 4 bases and the J gene lost 7 bases, with 12 bases spanning the gap. The CDR3 length is 13 residues. In nucleotides, the CDR3 is TGTGCCACCAGTGACCAACGTACTGGTGGCTACACCTTC. The encoded protein is CATSDQRTGGYTF.

This clone came up a few times. The CDR3: CASSSTGGYEKLFF. CDR3 sequence (DNA): TGTGCCAGCAGTTCTACAGGTGGCTATGAAAAACTGTTTTTT. The chain has TRBV28 and TRBJ1-4; a possible D gene is TRBD1 (5 bases). With 4 bases removed from V and 6 bases from J, the gap between germline ends came to 12 bases. The CDR3 sequence is 14 residues long. CDR1 and CDR2 from the germline V gene are MDHEN and SYDVKM.

The genes are TRBV5-1 and TRBJ2-1; 7 nucleotides match TRBD1. Germline-derived CDR1 and CDR2 are SGHRS and YFSETQ. The CDR3 length is 11 residues. V dropped 6 bases and J dropped 7; count of bases not matched to a gene: 1. The CDR3 is CASKTGNEQFF. The CDR3 DNA reads as TGCGCCAGCAAGACAGGGAATGAGCAGTTCTTC.

V usage is TRBV28 and J usage is TRBJ2-1, with 7 positions matching TRBD2. Losses at the gene ends were 5 bases for V and 0 bases for J; bases not matched to a gene: 7. This CDR3 comprises 16 residues. CDR1 and CDR2 (germline): MDHEN, SYDVKM. CDR3 residues: CASSLTLADSYNEQFF. DNA of the CDR3: TGTGCCAGCAGTCTTACCCTAGCGGACTCCTACAATGAGCAGTTCTTC.

A few counts support this clone. The chain couples TRBV19 to TRBJ1-1; D call uncertain. V was shortened by 4 bases and J by 4 bases, with 16 bases between the two germline ends. The CDR3 totals 15 residues. Germline CDR1 reads LNHDA; CDR2 reads SQIVND (reference sequence). CDR3 DNA sequence: TGTGCCAGTAGTAGGCCCTCGAGGGCGGGCACTGAAGCTTTCTTT. This sequence encodes CASSRPSRAGTEAFF.

As for this clone: Other DNA sequences of this sample code for an identical CDR3. The chain is built from TRBV12-3 or TRBV12-4 and TRBJ1-2, with D tentatively TRBD1 (6 bases). The ends were cut back, 6 bases at V and 2 bases at J, with 7 bases in the middle. This CDR3 comprises 12 residues. As DNA, the CDR3 is TGTGCCAGCAGCGGACAGAACTATGGCTACACCTTC. This sequence encodes CASSGQNYGYTF.

V gene TRBV27 combines with J gene TRBJ1-5, with D tentatively TRBD1 (5 bases). The CDR3 length is 14 residues. Germline V gives CDR1 MNHEY, CDR2 SMNVEV (reference sequence). The V end lost 6 bases, the J end lost 4 bases, and 13 bases lay between the germline ends. CDR3 amino acids: CASRWAGGNQPQHF. The CDR3 coding sequence is TGTGCCAGCAGGTGGGCGGGGGGAAATCAGCCCCAGCATTTT.